Each of the 2 T cell receptor beta chains below was sequenced from the same sample in a study of technical replicates of blood from several donors. Profiling relied on immunoSEQ multiplex PCR, and the TCRdb table lists in-frame clones only, not all of them. The sample yields 84,000 or so clones, roughly 94% seen once. Sequenced sample: T cells isolated from PBMCs. The source is a human donor in good health.

V and J are TRBV7-9 and TRBJ1-4, with D possibly matching TRBD1 (6 bases). Germline CDR1 reads SEHNR; CDR2 reads FQNEAQ (reference sequence). This CDR3 spans 15 amino acids. Trimming stripped 3 bases from V and 7 bases from J, with 15 bases between. The CDR3 sequence: CASSFHRELGEKLFF. CDR3 DNA sequence: TGTGCCAGCAGCTTCCACAGGGAGTTGGGTGAAAAACTGTTTTTT.

The chain combines TRBV6-5 with TRBJ2-1; possibly TRBD1 for D (8 bases). In germline, CDR1 is MNHEY, CDR2 SVGAGI. V gave up 1 base and J gave up 8 bases, with 18 bases separating them. This CDR3 spans 16 amino acids. The DNA of the CDR3 is TGTGCCAGCAGTTACTTTGGACAGGGAGGGTCAGATGAGCAGTTCTTC. It is translated as CASSYFGQGGSDEQFF.